A selection of T cell receptor beta chains follows, all from one sample in a study of blood T cell repertoires in COVID-19. Clones were sequenced by immunoSEQ multiplex PCR, and TCRdb holds only the in-frame ones, with some missing. The table includes more than 300,000 clones, 80% to 90% detected once. The sequencing sample was made of PBMCs or T cells enriched from blood (not recorded which). These receptors were collected from a woman under 30 who had recovered from COVID-19. CDR3s include the opening cysteine and the closing phenylalanine or tryptophan. The order of the fields is J gene, V gene, clone size, D gene, CDR3 DNA, CDR3 protein. The D gene is left open where the match is weak. Clone size is stated in some rows and not others, as once, few, many or a class when expanded.

J gene: TRBJ2-1; V gene: TRBV5-1; clone size: .; D gene: TRBD1; CDR3 DNA: TGCGCCAGTGGGACAGGGGTAGTCAATGAGCAGTTCTTC; CDR3 protein: CASGTGVVNEQFF
J gene: TRBJ2-3; V gene: TRBV7-9; clone size: .; D gene: TRBD2; CDR3 DNA: TGTGCCAGCAGCCTATTGGCCCAGCGGGGGAGCACAGATACGCAGTATTTT; CDR3 protein: CASSLLAQRGSTDTQYF
J gene: TRBJ1-5; V gene: TRBV6-5; clone size: .; D gene: .; CDR3 DNA: TGTGCCAGCAGGTTAGGGAGAAATCAGCCCCAGCATTTT; CDR3 protein: CASRLGRNQPQHF
J gene: TRBJ2-3; V gene: TRBV5-1; clone size: .; D gene: .; CDR3 DNA: TGCGCCAGCAGCTACGGTTCAGATACGCAGTATTTT; CDR3 protein: CASSYGSDTQYF
J gene: TRBJ2-2; V gene: TRBV10-2; clone size: .; D gene: .; CDR3 DNA: TGCGCCAGCAGTGATTACGGGATTTCAACCGGGGAGCTGTTTTTT; CDR3 protein: CASSDYGISTGELFF
J gene: TRBJ1-2; V gene: TRBV28; clone size: .; D gene: TRBD1; CDR3 DNA: TGTGCCAGCAGCCCAGGACAGGGGGCTGTTGGCTATGGCTACACCTTC; CDR3 protein: CASSPGQGAVGYGYTF
J gene: TRBJ1-1; V gene: TRBV6-5; clone size: .; D gene: .; CDR3 DNA: TGTGCCAGCAGTTGGCGACAGAACACTGAAGCTTTCTTT; CDR3 protein: CASSWRQNTEAFF
J gene: TRBJ2-1; V gene: TRBV6-1; clone size: .; D gene: .; CDR3 DNA: TGTGCCAGCAGTGAAGTACAGGGACAACCTGGGAAGAGGAATGAGCAGTTCTTC; CDR3 protein: CASSEVQGQPGKRNEQFF
J gene: TRBJ2-1; V gene: TRBV21-1; clone size: once; D gene: .; CDR3 DNA: TGTGCCAGCAGCAAAAAAACGACCGGGACAGAAGAATTTAATGAGCAGTTCTTC; CDR3 protein: CASSKKTTGTEEFNEQFF
J gene: TRBJ2-1; V gene: TRBV24-1; clone size: .; D gene: TRBD1; CDR3 DNA: TGTGCCACCAGTGATAAACAGGGGGCATACAATGAGCAGTTCTTC; CDR3 protein: CATSDKQGAYNEQFF
J gene: TRBJ2-1; V gene: TRBV3-1/TRBV3-2; clone size: .; D gene: .; CDR3 DNA: TGTGCCAGCAGCCAAGATCTTAACGGGATAGAATGGAATGAGCAGTTCTTC; CDR3 protein: CASSQDLNGIEWNEQFF
J gene: TRBJ1-1; V gene: TRBV12-3/TRBV12-4; clone size: .; D gene: TRBD1; CDR3 DNA: TGTGCCAGCAGTTGGGACAGAAACACTGAAGCTTTCTTT; CDR3 protein: CASSWDRNTEAFF
J gene: TRBJ1-2; V gene: TRBV2; clone size: .; D gene: TRBD1; CDR3 DNA: TGTGCCAGCAGCGTTTTTGCCCAGGGGGCAGGCCATGGCTACACCTTC; CDR3 protein: CASSVFAQGAGHGYTF
J gene: TRBJ1-2; V gene: TRBV19; clone size: .; D gene: TRBD1; CDR3 DNA: TGTGCCAGTAGTATTTGGGACAGGACCAACTATGGCTACACCTTC; CDR3 protein: CASSIWDRTNYGYTF
J gene: TRBJ1-2; V gene: TRBV6-5; clone size: once; D gene: .; CDR3 DNA: TGTGCCAGCTCAGAGGGGGTCTATGGCTACACCTTC; CDR3 protein: CASSEGVYGYTF
J gene: TRBJ2-4; V gene: TRBV5-6; clone size: once; D gene: .; CDR3 DNA: TGTGCCAGCAGCCTGGGGAGAAACATTCAGTACTTC; CDR3 protein: CASSLGRNIQYF
J gene: TRBJ1-6; V gene: TRBV4-1; clone size: .; D gene: .; CDR3 DNA: TGCGCCAGCAGCCAAGATAGGAGATCACCCCTCCACTTT; CDR3 protein: CASSQDRRSPLHF
J gene: TRBJ2-7; V gene: TRBV28; clone size: .; D gene: TRBD1; CDR3 DNA: TGTGCCAGCAGTTGGGGACAGCTTTTCTCCTACGAGCAGTACTTC; CDR3 protein: CASSWGQLFSYEQYF
J gene: TRBJ1-5; V gene: TRBV7-9; clone size: .; D gene: TRBD1; CDR3 DNA: TGTGCCAGCAGCTTAGGGACAGGGGACTTTGGTCAGCCCCAGCATTTT; CDR3 protein: CASSLGTGDFGQPQHF
J gene: TRBJ1-2; V gene: TRBV7-9; clone size: .; D gene: TRBD1; CDR3 DNA: TGTGCCAGCAGCAACACCTTGGGACAGGGGATCGATGGCTACACCTTC; CDR3 protein: CASSNTLGQGIDGYTF
J gene: TRBJ2-1; V gene: TRBV7-3; clone size: .; D gene: TRBD2; CDR3 DNA: TGTGCCAGCAGCTTGCTAGCGGGCAATGAGCAGTTCTTC; CDR3 protein: CASSLLAGNEQFF
J gene: TRBJ2-3; V gene: TRBV30; clone size: .; D gene: TRBD2; CDR3 DNA: TGTGCCTGGGCGAGCGGGAGTACGGATACGCAGTATTTT; CDR3 protein: CAWASGSTDTQYF
J gene: TRBJ1-3; V gene: TRBV21-1; clone size: .; D gene: .; CDR3 DNA: TGTGCCAGCAGCAAAGAGGGGCGCTACTCTGGAAACACCATATATTTT; CDR3 protein: CASSKEGRYSGNTIYF
J gene: TRBJ2-7; V gene: TRBV2; clone size: .; D gene: .; CDR3 DNA: TGTGCCAGCAGCTTTAGCTTCACCTACGAGCAGTACTTC; CDR3 protein: CASSFSFTYEQYF
J gene: TRBJ1-2; V gene: TRBV28; clone size: .; D gene: TRBD1; CDR3 DNA: TGTGCCAGCAGTCTAAACCCACAGGGGGCTGGGGGCTACACCTTC; CDR3 protein: CASSLNPQGAGGYTF
J gene: TRBJ2-7; V gene: TRBV25-1; clone size: medium-sized; D gene: TRBD1; CDR3 DNA: TGTGCCAGCACGACAGGGGACGAGCAGTACTTC; CDR3 protein: CASTTGDEQYF
J gene: TRBJ2-2; V gene: TRBV7-2; clone size: .; D gene: .; CDR3 DNA: TGTGCCAGCAGCTTAGCTCTCGGGTTCACCGGGGAGCTGTTTTTT; CDR3 protein: CASSLALGFTGELFF
J gene: TRBJ1-4; V gene: TRBV24-1; clone size: .; D gene: .; CDR3 DNA: TGTGCCACCAGTGATTCCCATTCAACTAATGAAAAACTGTTTTTT; CDR3 protein: CATSDSHSTNEKLFF
J gene: TRBJ2-1; V gene: TRBV24-1; clone size: .; D gene: .; CDR3 DNA: TGTGCCACCAGTGTCCGGGGAGGCTACAATGAGCAGTTCTTC; CDR3 protein: CATSVRGGYNEQFF
J gene: TRBJ2-1; V gene: TRBV14; clone size: .; D gene: TRBD1; CDR3 DNA: TGTGCCAGCAGCTCGGGACAGGGTCGATACAATGAGCAGTTCTTC; CDR3 protein: CASSSGQGRYNEQFF
J gene: TRBJ1-2; V gene: TRBV2; clone size: .; D gene: TRBD1; CDR3 DNA: TGTGCCAGCAGGACGGACAGGGCGGTAGGCTACACCTTC; CDR3 protein: CASRTDRAVGYTF
J gene: TRBJ2-7; V gene: TRBV10-3; clone size: .; D gene: .; CDR3 DNA: TGTGCCATCAGTGGGCCCCCCCAGCGGTTAAAATACGAGCAGTACTTC; CDR3 protein: CAISGPPQRLKYEQYF
J gene: TRBJ2-5; V gene: TRBV3-1/TRBV3-2; clone size: .; D gene: TRBD2; CDR3 DNA: TGTGCCAGCAGCCAAGAATCAACTAGCGGGGTGTACCAAGAGACCCAGTACTTC; CDR3 protein: CASSQESTSGVYQETQYF
J gene: TRBJ2-2; V gene: TRBV4-1; clone size: .; D gene: TRBD2; CDR3 DNA: TGCGCCAGCAGCCTTGGAGGGTCTAGCGGTTACACCGGGGAGCTGTTTTTT; CDR3 protein: CASSLGGSSGYTGELFF
J gene: TRBJ2-2; V gene: TRBV5-3; clone size: .; D gene: .; CDR3 DNA: TGTGCCAGAAGCGCCGCAGCGCGGACGAACACCGGGGAGCTGTTTTTT; CDR3 protein: CARSAAARTNTGELFF
J gene: TRBJ1-1; V gene: TRBV2; clone size: .; D gene: .; CDR3 DNA: TGTGCCAGCAGTGGTGAGAGGAGCACTGAAGCTTTCTTT; CDR3 protein: CASSGERSTEAFF
J gene: TRBJ2-2; V gene: TRBV4-2; clone size: .; D gene: .; CDR3 DNA: TGTGCCAGCAGCCAAGATAGAAGGGGCTTGGGCACCGGGGAGCTGTTTTTT; CDR3 protein: CASSQDRRGLGTGELFF
J gene: TRBJ2-2; V gene: TRBV10-3; clone size: few; D gene: .; CDR3 DNA: TGTGCCATCAGGTCCAGGGATAACACCGGGGAGCTGTTTTTT; CDR3 protein: CAIRSRDNTGELFF
J gene: TRBJ2-3; V gene: TRBV10-3; clone size: .; D gene: TRBD2; CDR3 DNA: TGTGCCATCAGTGAGTCGGTGGGACTAGCGGGGGGAACTACAGATACGCAGTATTTT; CDR3 protein: CAISESVGLAGGTTDTQYF
J gene: TRBJ2-2; V gene: TRBV7-3; clone size: .; D gene: TRBD1; CDR3 DNA: TGTGCCAGCAGCACCGGGACAGGGGGCGTCGGGGAGCTGTTTTTT; CDR3 protein: CASSTGTGGVGELFF
J gene: TRBJ1-1; V gene: TRBV4-1; clone size: .; D gene: .; CDR3 DNA: TGCGCCAGCAGCCAAGTGGGGGACATGAACACTGAAGCTTTCTTT; CDR3 protein: CASSQVGDMNTEAFF
J gene: TRBJ2-1; V gene: TRBV10-1; clone size: once; D gene: .; CDR3 DNA: TGCGCCAGCAGTGAGTCGCTTGAGGCCTACAATGAGCAGTTCTTC; CDR3 protein: CASSESLEAYNEQFF
J gene: TRBJ2-3; V gene: TRBV7-8; clone size: .; D gene: .; CDR3 DNA: TGTGCCAGCAGATTCAGGGTCACAGATACGCAGTATTTT; CDR3 protein: CASRFRVTDTQYF
J gene: TRBJ1-1; V gene: TRBV25-1; clone size: .; D gene: .; CDR3 DNA: TGTGCCAGCAGTGACTATTACAGAGACAACACTGAAGCTTTCTTT; CDR3 protein: CASSDYYRDNTEAFF
J gene: TRBJ2-7; V gene: TRBV27; clone size: .; D gene: .; CDR3 DNA: TGTGCCAGCACCCACCCGACTCGGGGGGCAGGCGAGCAGTACTTC; CDR3 protein: CASTHPTRGAGEQYF
J gene: TRBJ2-2; V gene: TRBV3-1/TRBV3-2; clone size: .; D gene: .; CDR3 DNA: TGTGCCAGCAGCCAAGCAGTTGGCAGGGGCGCCGGGGAGCTGTTTTTT; CDR3 protein: CASSQAVGRGAGELFF
J gene: TRBJ2-2; V gene: TRBV7-8; clone size: .; D gene: TRBD1; CDR3 DNA: TGTGCCAGCAGCCGGGACAGCTACACCGGGGAGCTGTTTTTT; CDR3 protein: CASSRDSYTGELFF
J gene: TRBJ2-5; V gene: TRBV19; clone size: .; D gene: .; CDR3 DNA: TGTGCCAGTAGTATACTGGGGGGCCAAGAGACCCAGTACTTC; CDR3 protein: CASSILGGQETQYF
J gene: TRBJ1-1; V gene: TRBV13; clone size: few; D gene: .; CDR3 DNA: TGTGCCAGCAGGGGATCAGGGGAAGCTTTCTTT; CDR3 protein: CASRGSGEAFF
J gene: TRBJ2-7; V gene: TRBV3-1/TRBV3-2; clone size: .; D gene: .; CDR3 DNA: TGTGCCAGCAGGTCAAGGGCGGGGAGCTACGAGCAGTACTTC; CDR3 protein: CASRSRAGSYEQYF
J gene: TRBJ1-1; V gene: TRBV9; clone size: .; D gene: TRBD1; CDR3 DNA: TGTGCCAGCAGCCTCTTGGGACAGGGCACTGAAGCTTTCTTT; CDR3 protein: CASSLLGQGTEAFF
J gene: TRBJ2-1; V gene: TRBV2; clone size: .; D gene: .; CDR3 DNA: TGTGCCAGCAGTGTTTTGGCGGAGTCTACAAATGAGCAGTTCTTC; CDR3 protein: CASSVLAESTNEQFF
J gene: TRBJ2-2; V gene: TRBV6-5; clone size: .; D gene: .; CDR3 DNA: TGTGCCAGCAGCTGGACAGTGCTGGGAAGGCGGGAGCTGTTTTTT; CDR3 protein: CASSWTVLGRRELFF
J gene: TRBJ2-7; V gene: TRBV5-6; clone size: .; D gene: TRBD2; CDR3 DNA: TGTGCCAGCAGCCCCGCCGGGGGGTCCTCCTACGAGCAGTACTTC; CDR3 protein: CASSPAGGSSYEQYF
J gene: TRBJ2-7; V gene: TRBV5-1; clone size: .; D gene: TRBD2; CDR3 DNA: TGCGCCAGCAGCTTGACCGGGACTAGCGGGAGAGAGCAGTACTTC; CDR3 protein: CASSLTGTSGREQYF
J gene: TRBJ2-7; V gene: TRBV3-1/TRBV3-2; clone size: few; D gene: .; CDR3 DNA: TGTGCCAGCAGCCATCTTGGGCTTTCCTACGAGCAGTACTTC; CDR3 protein: CASSHLGLSYEQYF